The entry below gives a single T cell receptor beta chain sequence along with its context. The authors distributed each subset's genomic DNA evenly over several immunoSEQ plates. The repertoire was sequenced with immunoSEQ multiplex PCR; TCRdb's copy has only in-frame clones and lacks some. The sample carries just over 2,000,000 clones, 85% to 95% recorded once. The sample originates from a study of shared clonotypes between healthy human individuals. Overall study: Per-donor plates numbered three CD4 naive, three CD4 memory, two CD8 naive and one CD8 memory.

CDR1 and CDR2 (germline): MNHEY, SVGAGI. CDR3 size: 14 residues. Deletions cut 6 bases from V and 4 bases from J, with 13 bases between. Input material: naive CD4+ T cells sorted from blood. Subset described: CD45RA+ positively selected. This rearrangement joins TRBV6-5 to TRBJ2-1, with a weak D call TRBD1 (6 bases). This sequence was found in a young man in good health. CDR3 region: CASSPYREYNEQFF. The CDR3 DNA follows: TGTGCCAGCAGCCCCTACAGGGAATACAATGAGCAGTTCTTC.